The rows below give T cell receptor beta chains drawn from one sample of a study of T-cell reconstitution after alpha-beta-depleted transplantation in children. TCRdb re-called the PCR reads through MiXCR, storing one row per CDR3 protein. The sample lists about 250,000 distinct CDR3 sequences; roughly 25% were seen once. The sequences come from PBMCs, mostly from graft donor cells, collected 360 days after TCRalphabeta/CD19-depleted stem cell transplant. All receptors derive from a female patient between 2 and 15 years old who had a stem cell transplant for congenital amegakaryocytic thrombocytopenia, so the T cells may come from the graft donor. CDR3s include the opening cysteine and the closing phenylalanine or tryptophan. A D gene is named only where the DNA matches it firmly. The size field is filled for only some rows; it gives once, few, many or a size class.

cdr3_aa cdr3_nt j_call v_call clone_size d_call
CASHGTSGYEQYF TGTGCCTCACATGGGACTAGCGGCTACGAGCAGTACTTC TRBJ2-7 TRBV25-1 many TRBD2
CASRLQGFGEQYF TGTGCCAGCAGATTACAGGGGTTCGGGGAGCAGTACTTC TRBJ2-7 TRBV12-3/TRBV12-4 few TRBD1
CASSIRTGGAPQHF TGTGCCAGCAGTATTAGGACAGGGGGGGCGCCCCAGCATTTT TRBJ1-5 TRBV28 . TRBD1
CASTSDSMNTEAFF TGTGCCAGCACGAGTGACAGCATGAACACTGAAGCTTTCTTT TRBJ1-1 TRBV28 . .
CSARDLAGVGTGELFF TGCAGTGCTAGAGATCTAGCGGGAGTGGGCACCGGGGAGCTGTTTTTT TRBJ2-2 TRBV20-1 . TRBD2
CASSLGTWAYEQYF TGCGCCAGCAGCCTGGGGACCTGGGCCTACGAGCAGTACTTC TRBJ2-7 TRBV5-1 . .
CASSPPGLLYNEQFF TGTGCCAGCAGCCCGCCGGGACTCCTATACAATGAGCAGTTCTTC TRBJ2-1 TRBV11-1 . .
CASSGLGQGAGETQYF TGTGCCAGCTCAGGTCTGGGACAGGGGGCTGGAGAGACCCAGTACTTC TRBJ2-5 TRBV18 . TRBD1
CASSPPYRNTEAFF TGTGCCAGCAGCCCACCTTATCGTAACACTGAAGCTTTCTTT TRBJ1-1 TRBV3-1 . .
CSASTDTQYF TGCAGTGCTAGTACAGATACGCAGTATTTT TRBJ2-3 TRBV20-1 few .
CASSSGRAQRTGELFF TGTGCCAGCAGCTCCGGCAGGGCCCAGCGCACCGGGGAGCTGTTTTTT TRBJ2-2 TRBV9 . .
CASSQDTVTDYGYTF TGCGCCAGCAGCCAAGATACCGTTACCGACTATGGCTACACCTTC TRBJ1-2 TRBV4-1 few .
CASSLARGRRLSGTQYF TGTGCCAGCAGTTTAGCGCGGGGTCGAAGGCTCTCAGGGACCCAGTACTTC TRBJ2-5 TRBV12-3/TRBV12-4 few .
CASSLAASVTGELFF TGTGCCAGCAGTTTGGCGGCTAGTGTGACCGGGGAGCTGTTTTTT TRBJ2-2 TRBV12-3/TRBV12-4 many .
CASSEAGGVNTEAFF TGTGCCAGCAGTGAAGCGGGAGGGGTTAACACTGAAGCTTTCTTT TRBJ1-1 TRBV6-1 . .
CSARTTGQVTPYEQYF TGCAGTGCCCGTACGACGGGACAAGTCACCCCGTACGAGCAGTACTTC TRBJ2-7 TRBV20-1 few .
CASSESAGGSGGQYF TGCGCCAGCAGTGAGTCGGCGGGGGGCTCTGGGGGGCAGTACTTC TRBJ2-7 TRBV10-2 few TRBD2
CASTRQGGYEQYF TGTGCCAGCACTCGGCAGGGAGGCTACGAGCAGTACTTC TRBJ2-7 TRBV12-3/TRBV12-4 few .
CCARDERDSAYNEQFF TGCTGTGCTAGAGATGAACGGGACAGCGCTTACAATGAGCAGTTCTTC TRBJ2-1 TRBV20-1 . TRBD1
CSASSRYSNQPQHF TGCAGTGCTAGTTCCCGGTATAGCAATCAGCCCCAGCATTTT TRBJ1-5 TRBV20-1 few .
CASSTGQDLYEQYF TGTGCCAGTAGTACCGGACAGGACCTTTACGAGCAGTACTTC TRBJ2-7 TRBV19 . TRBD1
CATSERISYNEQFF TGTGCCACCAGTGAGCGGATCTCCTACAATGAGCAGTTCTTC TRBJ2-1 TRBV15 . .
CASSRLSPGLDEQFF TGCGCCAGCAGTAGACTCTCCCCGGGGCTAGATGAGCAGTTCTTC TRBJ2-1 TRBV5-1 few .
CASSLQETGRPYGYTF TGTGCCAGCAGCTTACAGGAAACAGGGCGACCTTATGGCTACACCTTC TRBJ1-2 TRBV7-9 . .
CASRVLAGGPYEQFF TGTGCCAGCAGGGTCCTAGCGGGGGGGCCCTATGAGCAGTTCTTC TRBJ2-1 TRBV12-3/TRBV12-4 few TRBD2
CASRRTGGAYNEQFF TGTGCCAGCAGACGGACAGGGGGTGCCTACAATGAGCAGTTCTTC TRBJ2-1 TRBV7-9 . TRBD1
CASSLISGSYSYEQYF TGTGCCAGCAGTCTGATTAGCGGGAGCTACTCCTACGAGCAGTACTTC TRBJ2-7 TRBV28 once TRBD2
CASISGSAGELFF TGTGCCAGCATCTCCGGTTCCGCCGGGGAGCTGTTTTTT TRBJ2-2 TRBV2 . .
CASSLVGTGDFNEQFF TGTGCCAGCAGCTTAGTAGGGACAGGGGATTTCAATGAGCAGTTCTTC TRBJ2-1 TRBV7-2 few TRBD1
CASSLYGDTQYF TGCGCCAGCAGCTTGTACGGCGATACGCAGTATTTT TRBJ2-3 TRBV5-1 many .
CASSLGGSGGEYYNEQFF TGCGCCAGCAGCTTAGGTGGTAGCGGGGGGGAGTACTACAATGAGCAGTTCTTC TRBJ2-1 TRBV4-1 few TRBD2
CASSRGTGAYEQYF TGCGCCAGCAGCCGCGGGACAGGGGCCTACGAGCAGTACTTC TRBJ2-7 TRBV4-1 few TRBD1
CASSLALFQSNSPLHF TGTGCCAGCAGCTTGGCCTTATTTCAGAGTAATTCACCCCTCCACTTT TRBJ1-6 TRBV5-4 . .
CSASDRNSGNTIYF TGCAGTGCCTCAGACAGGAACTCTGGAAACACCATATATTTT TRBJ1-3 TRBV20-1 . .
CASTTTRLSGNTIYF TGTGCCAGCACCACGACAAGACTCTCTGGAAACACCATATATTTT TRBJ1-3 TRBV6-2/TRBV6-3 . .
CASSVEGTRLNTQYF TGTGCCAGCAGCGTAGAAGGTACAAGGTTAAATACGCAGTATTTT TRBJ2-3 TRBV9 few .
CAWSGLAVTGELFF TGTGCCTGGAGTGGTTTGGCGGTCACCGGGGAGCTGTTTTTT TRBJ2-2 TRBV30 . .
CASSLVAGGLDEQYF TGCGCCAGCAGCTTGGTGGCAGGGGGCTTGGACGAGCAGTACTTC TRBJ2-7 TRBV5-1 many TRBD1
CASSFKWTASGSYEHYF TGTGCCAGCAGCTTTAAGTGGACGGCTAGCGGGAGCTACGAGCATTACTTC TRBJ2-7 TRBV7-3 . TRBD2
CSAPRQGSAFF TGCAGTGCCCCTAGACAGGGTAGTGCTTTCTTT TRBJ1-1 TRBV20-1 . TRBD1
CASTLRALPFSGANVLTF TGTGCCAGCACCCTGCGCGCTCTACCGTTCTCTGGGGCCAACGTCCTGACTTTC TRBJ2-6 TRBV27 few .
CATSDFGTPKILAGDTGELFF TGTGCCACCAGTGATTTCGGGACACCCAAGATACTAGCGGGAGACACCGGGGAGCTGTTTTTT TRBJ2-2 TRBV24-1 few TRBD2
CASSPTGTPSTDTQYF TGTGCCAGCAGCCCCACAGGGACCCCTAGCACAGATACGCAGTATTTT TRBJ2-3 TRBV27 . .
CASSWAESSYNEQFF TGTGCCAGCAGCTGGGCCGAGAGCTCCTACAATGAGCAGTTCTTC TRBJ2-1 TRBV5-5 few .
CASSYYRGGTEAFF TGTGCCAGCAGTTATTACAGGGGGGGCACTGAAGCTTTCTTT TRBJ1-1 TRBV6-5 few TRBD1
CASSDTTSGRAGELFF TGCGCCAGCAGCGACACAACTAGCGGGAGAGCCGGGGAGCTGTTTTTT TRBJ2-2 TRBV5-1 . TRBD2
CSGQGGTEPQETQYF TGCAGTGGTCAGGGTGGGACAGAACCACAAGAGACCCAGTACTTC TRBJ2-5 TRBV20-1 . TRBD1
CASSTRSQETQYF TGTGCCAGCAGCACCCGGTCGCAAGAGACCCAGTACTTC TRBJ2-5 TRBV7-9 . .